In its sample, the clone carrying this TCR beta chain was seen many times. Its antigen is unidentified. V was cut by 4 bases and J by 4 bases, with 7 bases left in between. This CDR3 contains 12 residues. The V gene's germline CDR1 is SQVTM and CDR2 ANQGSEA. This entry comes from a study of T-cell reconstitution after alpha-beta-depleted transplantation in children. Researchers prepared the TCRbeta library using unique molecular identifiers, the study reports. From the PCR reads, TCRdb called clonotypes with MiXCR, one entry per CDR3 protein. This sample has under 750,000 distinct CDR3 sequences, with 23% found just once. Study-wide results and caveats: The high TCRbeta diversity at day 60 in some patients came from surviving recipient T cells and thymic progenitors. At one year after transplant, newly produced T cells mostly accounted for T-cell counts and diversity. Alpha-beta T cells about two months after transplant reportedly derived from several hundred expanded graft clones.

The rearrangement links TRBV29-1 to TRBJ1-4; D remains ambiguous. This sequence originates from a boy younger than two who had a stem cell transplant for acute myeloid leukemia, so the T cells may come from the graft donor. Sequences were derived from PBMCs, mostly from graft donor cells, sampled 360 days after TCRalphabeta/CD19-depleted stem cell transplant. For the CDR3, the DNA is TGCAGCGTTGGATCTGTTAATGAAAAACTGTTTTTT. This sequence encodes CSVGSVNEKLFF.